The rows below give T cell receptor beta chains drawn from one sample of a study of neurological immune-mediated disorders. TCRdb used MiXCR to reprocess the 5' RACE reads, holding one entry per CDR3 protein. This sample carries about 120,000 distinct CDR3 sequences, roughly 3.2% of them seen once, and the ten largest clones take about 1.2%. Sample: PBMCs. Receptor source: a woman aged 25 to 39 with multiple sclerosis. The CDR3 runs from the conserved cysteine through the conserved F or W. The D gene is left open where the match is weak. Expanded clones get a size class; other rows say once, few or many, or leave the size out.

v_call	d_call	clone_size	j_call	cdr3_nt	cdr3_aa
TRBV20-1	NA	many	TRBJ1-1	TGCAGTGCTAAGGGGCACACTGAAGCTTTCTTT	CSAKGHTEAFF
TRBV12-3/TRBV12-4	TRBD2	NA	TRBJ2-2	TGTGCCAGCAGTTTAGGGCTAGCGGGAGCCGGGGCGCTGTTTTTT	CASSLGLAGAGALFF
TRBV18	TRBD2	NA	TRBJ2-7	TGTGCCAGCTCACCCCAAGGGACTAGCGGCGCCAACTTC	CASSPQGTSGANF
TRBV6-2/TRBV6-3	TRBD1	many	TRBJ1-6	TGTGCCAGCAGAGACAGGGGAGATTCACCCCTCCACTTT	CASRDRGDSPLHF
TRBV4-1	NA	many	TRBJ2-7	TGCGCCAGCAGCCCCATGGACGGGGACCGAACCTACGAGCAGTACTTC	CASSPMDGDRTYEQYF
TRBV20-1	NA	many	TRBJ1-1	TGCAGTGCTAGAGACACAGACAGACTTGAAGCTTTCTTT	CSARDTDRLEAFF
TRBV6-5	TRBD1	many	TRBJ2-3	TGTGCCAGCAGCTTAGACAGGGTTAGCACAGATACGCAGTATTTT	CASSLDRVSTDTQYF
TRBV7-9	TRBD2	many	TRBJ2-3	TGTGCCAGCGCATACGACTCAGCGGGGACTAGCGGGAGGACAGATACGCAGTATTTT	CASAYDSAGTSGRTDTQYF
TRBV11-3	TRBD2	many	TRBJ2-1	TGTGCCAGCAGTATAAGACTAGCAGATGGCAATGAGCAGTTCTTC	CASSIRLADGNEQFF
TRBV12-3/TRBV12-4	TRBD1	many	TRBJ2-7	TGTGCCAGCAGTATTAGACAGGGAAGCTACGAGCAGTACTTC	CASSIRQGSYEQYF
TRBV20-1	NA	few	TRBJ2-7	TGCAGTGCCGCAAAATTGGGGGAGCAGTACTTC	CSAAKLGEQYF
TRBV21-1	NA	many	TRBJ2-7	TGTGCCAGCAGCCCCCCAGGCGAGGAGCAGTACTTC	CASSPPGEEQYF
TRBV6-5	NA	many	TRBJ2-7	TGTGCCAGCAGCCCCGGTAGAGGCGAGCAGTACTTC	CASSPGRGEQYF
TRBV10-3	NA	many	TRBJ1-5	TGTGCCATCAGCCCCGGGCAGAGTCCCATGCAGCCCCAGCATTTT	CAISPGQSPMQPQHF
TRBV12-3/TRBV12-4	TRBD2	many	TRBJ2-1	TGTGCCAGCAGCCGCTGGACTAGCGGCTCCTACAATGAGCAGTTCTTC	CASSRWTSGSYNEQFF
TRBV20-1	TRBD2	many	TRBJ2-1	TGCAGTGCAGGACTAGCGGGGGGCGTGAGCTCCTACAATGAGCAGTTCTTC	CSAGLAGGVSSYNEQFF
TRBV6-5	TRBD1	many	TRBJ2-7	TGTGCCAGCACCTACAGCCGGGACAGGGGATCCTACGAGCAGTACTTC	CASTYSRDRGSYEQYF
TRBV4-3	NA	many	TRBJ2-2	TGCGCCAGCAGCCAAGGGGGGGTCGGGGAACGGGTCGGGGAGCTGTTTTTT	CASSQGGVGERVGELFF
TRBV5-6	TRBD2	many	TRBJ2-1	TGTGCCAGCAGCTTTGGGCTAGCGGGAGCCAAGGGTGAGCAGTTCTTC	CASSFGLAGAKGEQFF
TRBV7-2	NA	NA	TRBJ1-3	TGTGCCAGCAGCTTGGCAGGGGGAAACACCATATATTTT	CASSLAGGNTIYF
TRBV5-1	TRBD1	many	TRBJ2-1	TGCGCCAGCAGCTTTGCGGGACAGGGATACAATGAGCAGTTCTTC	CASSFAGQGYNEQFF
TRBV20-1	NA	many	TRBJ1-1	TGCAGCCCTAGAGCTCCGGGACTTAAGAACACTGAAGCTTTCTTT	CSPRAPGLKNTEAFF
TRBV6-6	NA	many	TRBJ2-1	TGTGCCAGCAGTTACAACAGGGTGGGGTCCTACAATGAGCAGTTCTTC	CASSYNRVGSYNEQFF
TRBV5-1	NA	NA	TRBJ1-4	TGCGCCAGCAGCGCTGAATGGGCAACTAATGAAAAACTGTTTTTT	CASSAEWATNEKLFF
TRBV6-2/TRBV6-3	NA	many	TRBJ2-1	TGTGCCCTGCGGGAACCCCCCTACAATGAGCAGTTCTTC	CALREPPYNEQFF
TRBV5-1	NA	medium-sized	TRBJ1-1	TGCGCCAGCAGCTTGTGGGCGAACACTGAAGCTTTCTTT	CASSLWANTEAFF
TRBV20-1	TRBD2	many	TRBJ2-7	TGCAGTGCTACGACGGGACTAGCAGCCTACGAGCAGTACTTC	CSATTGLAAYEQYF